This T cell receptor (beta chain) was obtained from a study of identical twins. Addition of a universal primer site occurred through template switching, and cDNA carried unique molecular identifiers. One entry per CDR3 protein, called by TCRdb with MiXCR from the 5' RACE reads. Of hundreds of thousands of distinct CDR3 sequences in the sample, about 20% are singletons; the top ten hold 13%. The CDR3 is 13 amino acids. Losses at the gene ends were 6 bases for V and 6 bases for J; bases not matched to a gene: 5. Germline V gives CDR1 SEHNR, CDR2 FQNEAQ (reference sequence). This sample was shared with a second study, whose subject was T cells expressing NK-cell markers. That source notes: About six donors carried dominant NKG2C+ clonotypes that made up about 1.0-7.0% of their CD8+ T cells.

Sequenced: PBMCs. This TCR derives from a young woman in good health. This chain uses TRBV7-9 with TRBJ2-1, with 7 bases that match TRBD1. The CDR3 sequence is CASREGTANEQFF. The DNA of the CDR3 is TGTGCCAGCAGGGAAGGGACAGCCAATGAGCAGTTCTTC.